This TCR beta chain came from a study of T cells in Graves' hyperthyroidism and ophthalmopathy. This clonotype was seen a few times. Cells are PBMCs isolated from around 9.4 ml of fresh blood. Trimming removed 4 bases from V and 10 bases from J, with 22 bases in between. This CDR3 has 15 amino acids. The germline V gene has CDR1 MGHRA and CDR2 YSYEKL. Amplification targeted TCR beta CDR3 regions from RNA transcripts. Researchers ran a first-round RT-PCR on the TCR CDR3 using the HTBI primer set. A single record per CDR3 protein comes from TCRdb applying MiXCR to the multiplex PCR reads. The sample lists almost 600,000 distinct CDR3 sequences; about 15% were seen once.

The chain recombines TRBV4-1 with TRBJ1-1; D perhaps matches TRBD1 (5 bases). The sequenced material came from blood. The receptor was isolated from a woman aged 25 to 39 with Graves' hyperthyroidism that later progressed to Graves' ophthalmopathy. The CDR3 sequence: CASSPTSGPVIGAFF. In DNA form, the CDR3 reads TGCGCCAGCAGCCCAACCTCGGGACCCGTCATTGGAGCTTTCTTT.